This T cell receptor (beta chain) was captured by sequencing in a study of T cells after somatic rescue of genetic block. Data came from immunoSEQ multiplex PCR; TCRdb stores just in-frame clones and leaves some out. The repertoire holds 70,000 or so clones, with around 90% as singletons. Trimming took 6 bases from V and 5 from J, leaving 18 bases between them. The germline CDR1 and CDR2 sequences are SGHNT and YYREEE (reference sequence). CDR3 length: 14 residues. V and J are TRBV5-4 and TRBJ2-7; tentative D call: TRBD1 (8 bases). The sequence came from a middle-aged man. The sequenced sample consisted of peripheral blood mononuclear cells (PBMCs). The CDR3 nucleotides read TGTGCCAGCACCAATACAGGGGGGGCCCACGAGCAGTACTTC. Its translation is CASTNTGGAHEQYF.